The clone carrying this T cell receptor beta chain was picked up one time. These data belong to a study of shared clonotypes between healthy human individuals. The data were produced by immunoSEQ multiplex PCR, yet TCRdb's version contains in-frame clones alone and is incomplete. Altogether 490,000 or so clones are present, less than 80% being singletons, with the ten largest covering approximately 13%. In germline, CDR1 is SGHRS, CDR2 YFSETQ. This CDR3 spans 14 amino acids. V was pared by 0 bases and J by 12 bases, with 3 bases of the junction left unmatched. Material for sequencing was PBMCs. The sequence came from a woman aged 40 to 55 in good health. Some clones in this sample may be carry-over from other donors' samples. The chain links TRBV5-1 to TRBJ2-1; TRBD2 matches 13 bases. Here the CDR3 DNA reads TGCGCCAGCAGCTTGGAGGGACTAGCGGGAACGCAGTTCTTC. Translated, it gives CASSLEGLAGTQFF.